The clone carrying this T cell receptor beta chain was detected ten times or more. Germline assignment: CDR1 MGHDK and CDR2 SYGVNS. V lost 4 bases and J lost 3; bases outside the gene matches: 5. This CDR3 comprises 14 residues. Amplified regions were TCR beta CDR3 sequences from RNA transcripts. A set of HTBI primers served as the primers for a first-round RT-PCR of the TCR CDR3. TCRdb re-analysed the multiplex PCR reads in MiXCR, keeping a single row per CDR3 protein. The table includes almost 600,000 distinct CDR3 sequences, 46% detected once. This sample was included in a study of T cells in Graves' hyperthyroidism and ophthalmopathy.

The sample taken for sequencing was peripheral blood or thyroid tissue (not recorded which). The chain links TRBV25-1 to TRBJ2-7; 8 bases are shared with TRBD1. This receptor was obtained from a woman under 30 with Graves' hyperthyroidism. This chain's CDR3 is CASSVPGQVYEQYF. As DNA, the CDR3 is TGTGCCAGCAGTGTACCGGGACAGGTCTACGAGCAGTACTTC.